This T cell receptor (beta chain) was identified during a study of beta chain features in type 1 diabetes. Isolated RNA was reverse transcribed in full, so expressed TCRB transcripts were sequenced. About 3.6 million reads were obtained on average from naive, central memory and regulatory T cell samples. The method was immunoSEQ multiplex PCR; TCRdb's version includes in-frame clones alone and lacks a portion of them. The table has about 620,000 clones, around 15% seen once; the top ten hold about 0.086%. On this clone itself: Its antigen is undetermined.

General study points: Reads derived from cDNA could over-represent cells showing high TCR expression.

This CDR3 has 13 residues. V lost 3 bases to trimming and J lost 5 bases, with 13 bases between them. Germline values: CDR1 GTSNPN, CDR2 SVGIG (reference sequence). It was one heparinised blood draw, averaging around 120 mL, that each donor gave. Sequenced input: naive CD4+ T cells from blood. The sequence derives from a young man in good health. The J gene is TRBJ1-2, the V gene TRBV30; tentatively, D is TRBD1 (5 bases). CDR3 residues: CAWRAGREYGYTF. CDR3 sequence (DNA): TGTGCCTGGAGGGCAGGGAGGGAGTATGGCTACACCTTC.